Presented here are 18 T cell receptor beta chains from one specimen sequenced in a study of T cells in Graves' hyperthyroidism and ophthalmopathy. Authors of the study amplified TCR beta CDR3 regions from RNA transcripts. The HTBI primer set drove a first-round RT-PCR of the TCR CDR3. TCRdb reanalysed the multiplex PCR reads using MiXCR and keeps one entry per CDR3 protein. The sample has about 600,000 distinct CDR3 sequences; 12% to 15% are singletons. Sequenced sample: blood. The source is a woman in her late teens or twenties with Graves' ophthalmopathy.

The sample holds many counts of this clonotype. CDR3 sequence: CASSQRAGLNEKLFF. The CDR3, as DNA: TGTGCCAGCAGCCAACGGGCAGGGCTGAATGAAAAACTGTTTTTT. The chain has TRBV11-3 and TRBJ1-4, with D maybe TRBD1 (5 bases). Germline CDR1 is SGHNT and CDR2 is YENEEA. The CDR3 sequence is 15 residues long. V shed 5 bases and J shed 5 bases, with 15 bases lying between them.

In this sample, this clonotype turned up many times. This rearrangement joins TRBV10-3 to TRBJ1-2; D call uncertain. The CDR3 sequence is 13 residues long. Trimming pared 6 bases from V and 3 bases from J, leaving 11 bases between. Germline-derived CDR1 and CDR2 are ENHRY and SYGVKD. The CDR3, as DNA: TGTGCCATCAGCCCCGGCGGCTACTATGGCTACACCTTC. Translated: CAISPGGYYGYTF.

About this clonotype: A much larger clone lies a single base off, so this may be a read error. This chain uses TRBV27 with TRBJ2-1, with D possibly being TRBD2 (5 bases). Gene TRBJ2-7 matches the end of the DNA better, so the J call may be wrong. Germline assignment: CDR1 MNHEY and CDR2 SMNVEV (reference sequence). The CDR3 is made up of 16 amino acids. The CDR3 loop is CASSPLGGRGYNEQYF. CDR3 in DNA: TGTGCCAGCAGTCCTCTCGGAGGACGTGGGTACAATGAGCAGTACTTC.

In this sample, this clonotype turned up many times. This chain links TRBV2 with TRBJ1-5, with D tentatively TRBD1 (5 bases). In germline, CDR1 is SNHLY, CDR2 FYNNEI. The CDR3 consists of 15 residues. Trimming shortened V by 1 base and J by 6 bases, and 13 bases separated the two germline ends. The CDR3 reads CASSEGQGRSQPQHF. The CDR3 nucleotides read TGTGCCAGCAGTGAAGGGCAGGGAAGGAGTCAGCCCCAGCATTTT.

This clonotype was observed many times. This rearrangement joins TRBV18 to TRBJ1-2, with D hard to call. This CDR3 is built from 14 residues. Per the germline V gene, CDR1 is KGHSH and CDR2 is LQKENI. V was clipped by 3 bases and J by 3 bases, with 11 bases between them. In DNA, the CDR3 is TGTGCCAGCTCACCTCAAGACGGACACTATGGCTACACCTTC. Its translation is CASSPQDGHYGYTF. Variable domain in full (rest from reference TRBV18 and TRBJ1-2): NAGVMQNPRHLVRRRGQEARLRCSPMKGHSHVYWYRQLPEEGLKFMVYLQKENIIDESGMPKERFSAEFPKEGPSILRIQQVVRGDSAAYFCASSPQDGHYGYTFGSGTRLTVV.

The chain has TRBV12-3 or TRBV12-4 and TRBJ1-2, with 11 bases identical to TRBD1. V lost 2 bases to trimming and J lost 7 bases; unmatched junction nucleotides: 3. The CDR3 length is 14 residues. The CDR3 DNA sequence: TGTGCCAGCAGTTTAATGGGACAGGGGGGTGGCTACACCTTC. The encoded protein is CASSLMGQGGGYTF.

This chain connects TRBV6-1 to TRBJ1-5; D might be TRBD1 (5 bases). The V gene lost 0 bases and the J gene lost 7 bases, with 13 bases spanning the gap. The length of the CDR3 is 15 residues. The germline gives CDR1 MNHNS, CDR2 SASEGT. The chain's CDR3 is CASSEAQGRNQPQHF. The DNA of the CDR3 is TGTGCCAGCAGTGAAGCGCAGGGTAGAAACCAGCCCCAGCATTTT.

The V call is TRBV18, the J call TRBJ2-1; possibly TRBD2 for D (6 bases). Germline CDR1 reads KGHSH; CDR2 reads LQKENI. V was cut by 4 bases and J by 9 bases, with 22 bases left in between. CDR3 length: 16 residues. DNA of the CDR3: TGTGCCAGCTCACTGACTAGTGGAAGGGTTAGCGGTGAGCAGTTCTTC. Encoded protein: CASSLTSGRVSGEQFF.

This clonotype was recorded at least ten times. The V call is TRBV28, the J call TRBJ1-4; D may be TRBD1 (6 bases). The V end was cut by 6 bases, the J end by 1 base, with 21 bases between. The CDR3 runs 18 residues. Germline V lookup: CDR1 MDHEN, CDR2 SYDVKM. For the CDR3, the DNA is TGTGCCAGCAGGACCGACAGGCGGCTAGGGGTAACTAATGAAAAACTGTTTTTT. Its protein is CASRTDRRLGVTNEKLFF.

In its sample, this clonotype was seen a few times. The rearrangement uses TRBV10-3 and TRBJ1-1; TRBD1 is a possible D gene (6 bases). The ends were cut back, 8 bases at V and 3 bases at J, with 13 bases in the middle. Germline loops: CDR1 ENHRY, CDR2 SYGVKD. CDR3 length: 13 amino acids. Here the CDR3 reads CAIGPGVDTEAFF. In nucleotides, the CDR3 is TGTGCCATCGGACCAGGGGTGGACACTGAAGCTTTCTTT.

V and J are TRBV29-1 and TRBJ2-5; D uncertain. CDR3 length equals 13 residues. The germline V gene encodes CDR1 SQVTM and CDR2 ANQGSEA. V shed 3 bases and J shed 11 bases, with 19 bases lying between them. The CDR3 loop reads CSVDLGSLREQYF. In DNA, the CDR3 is TGCAGCGTTGATCTAGGGTCTCTAAGAGAGCAGTACTTC.

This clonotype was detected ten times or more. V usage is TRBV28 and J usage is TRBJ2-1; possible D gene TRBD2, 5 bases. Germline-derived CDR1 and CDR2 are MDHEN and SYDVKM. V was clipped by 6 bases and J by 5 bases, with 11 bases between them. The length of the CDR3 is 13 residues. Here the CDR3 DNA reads TGTGCCAGCAGCGGACTTCTCCACAATGAGCAGTTCTTC. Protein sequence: CASSGLLHNEQFF.

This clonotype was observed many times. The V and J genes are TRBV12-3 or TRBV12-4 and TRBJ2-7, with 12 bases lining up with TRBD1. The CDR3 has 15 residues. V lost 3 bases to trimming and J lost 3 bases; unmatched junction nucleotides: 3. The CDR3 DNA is TGTGCCAGCAGTTTGGGACAGGGGGCCCTCTACGAGCAGTACTTC. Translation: CASSLGQGALYEQYF.

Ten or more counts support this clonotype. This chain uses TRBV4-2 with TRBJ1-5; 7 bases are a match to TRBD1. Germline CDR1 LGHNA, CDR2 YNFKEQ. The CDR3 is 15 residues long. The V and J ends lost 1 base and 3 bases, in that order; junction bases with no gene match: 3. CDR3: CASSQVDRANQPQHF. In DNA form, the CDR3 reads TGTGCCAGCAGCCAAGTAGACAGGGCCAATCAGCCCCAGCATTTT.

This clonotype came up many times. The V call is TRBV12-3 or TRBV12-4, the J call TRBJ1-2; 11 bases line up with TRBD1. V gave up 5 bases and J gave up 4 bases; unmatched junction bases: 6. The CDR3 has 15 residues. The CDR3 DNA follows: TGTGCCAGCAGTGGGACAGGGGGGCTCGGCTATGGCTACACCTTC. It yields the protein CASSGTGGLGYGYTF.

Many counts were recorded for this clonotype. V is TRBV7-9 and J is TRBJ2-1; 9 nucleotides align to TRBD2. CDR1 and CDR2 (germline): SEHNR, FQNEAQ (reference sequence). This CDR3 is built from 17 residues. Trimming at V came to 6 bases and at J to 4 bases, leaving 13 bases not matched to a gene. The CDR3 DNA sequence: TGTGCCAGCAGTCCTACCTGGACTAGCGTAGCGTACAATGAGCAGTTCTTC. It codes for CASSPTWTSVAYNEQFF. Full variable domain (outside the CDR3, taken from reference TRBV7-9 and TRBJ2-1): DTGVSQNPRHKITKRGQNVTFRCDPISEHNRLYWYRQTLGQGPEFLTYFQNEAQLEKSRLLSDRFSAERPKGSFSTLEIQRTEQGDSAMYLCASSPTWTSVAYNEQFFGPGTRLTVL.

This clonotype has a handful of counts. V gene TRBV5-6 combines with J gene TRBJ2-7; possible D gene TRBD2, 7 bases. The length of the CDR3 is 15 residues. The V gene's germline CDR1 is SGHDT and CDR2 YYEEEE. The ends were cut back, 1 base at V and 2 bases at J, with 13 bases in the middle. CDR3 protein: CASSLSGGRPYEQYF. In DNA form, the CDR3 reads TGTGCCAGCAGCTTGTCGGGGGGCAGACCCTACGAGCAGTACTTC.

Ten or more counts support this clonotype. The CDR3 protein is CSAPRTPTNEKLFF. CDR3 in DNA: TGCAGTGCTCCCAGGACACCAACTAATGAAAAACTGTTTTTT. The chain combines TRBV20-1 with TRBJ1-4; possible D gene TRBD1, 5 bases. Germline V gene lookup returns CDR1 DFQATT and CDR2 SNEGSKA (reference sequence). CDR3 length equals 14 residues. The V and J ends lost 5 bases and 0 bases respectively, with 10 bases between them.